The following is a T cell receptor beta chain sequence with its context. What it binds is not known. This sample was taken from a study of cytomegalovirus exposure and HLA in healthy donors. Study details: The 95 to 150 validation repertoires were produced on the same platform as the 500 to 800 repertoires of the first cohort. This was reported in a later analysis. Study outcomes and limitations: The study put about 180 TCR beta chains on its list as cytomegalovirus-associated.

Libraries were prepared by immunoSEQ multiplex PCR; TCRdb keeps only in-frame clonotypes and omits some of them. The sample has over 200,000 clones; around 80% are singletons. The CDR3 extends over 15 amino acids. V lost 1 base, J lost 11 bases, and 21 bases lay in between. CDR1 and CDR2 from the germline V gene are SGHRS and YFSETQ. The sequence was obtained from a woman younger than 45 in good health and CMV-seropositive. The rearrangement joins TRBV5-1 to TRBJ1-1, with D perhaps matching TRBD1 (5 bases). The sequenced material came from PBMCs. The CDR3 protein is CASSLSGGGALHAFF. The CDR3 DNA reads as TGCGCCAGCAGCTTGTCAGGAGGTGGGGCCCTGCATGCTTTCTTT.